Below are 30 T cell receptor beta chains sequenced from a single sample in a study of T cells in Graves' hyperthyroidism and ophthalmopathy. TCR beta CDR3 regions were amplified from RNA transcripts. The study used the HTBI primer set for a first-round RT-PCR of the TCR CDR3. Each CDR3 protein gets one entry after TCRdb re-called the multiplex PCR reads with MiXCR. Among about 380,000 distinct CDR3 sequences listed, around a sixth were seen once. Sequenced material: blood. The receptors originated from a man aged 18 to 30 with Graves' ophthalmopathy.

Only a few counts were recorded for this clonotype. This chain uses TRBV3-1 with TRBJ1-6; D is unresolved. V was trimmed by 5 bases and J by 5 bases, leaving 13 bases between them. The CDR3 covers 15 residues. Germline CDR1 and CDR2: LGHDT and YNNKEL (reference sequence). The CDR3 DNA is TGTGCCAGCAGCTTAGTCGGTCTGAATAATTCACCCCTCCACTTT. It specifies CASSLVGLNNSPLHF.

This clonotype appeared many times. The chain uses TRBV5-1 and TRBJ1-1; 7 bases are shared with TRBD1. This CDR3 has 14 amino acids. CDR1 SGHRS and CDR2 YFSETQ come from the germline V gene. The V and J ends lost 4 bases and 1 base, in that order; junction bases with no gene match: 4. CDR3 loop: CASSAGTENTEAFF. As DNA, the CDR3 is TGCGCCAGCAGCGCCGGGACAGAGAACACTGAAGCTTTCTTT.

This clonotype was recorded at least ten times. The chain uses TRBV10-3 and TRBJ2-3; D is unclear. V lost 7 bases to trimming and J lost 0 bases, with 8 bases between them. The CDR3 extends over 13 amino acids. CDR1 ENHRY and CDR2 SYGVKD come from the germline V gene. The DNA for the CDR3 is TGTGCCATCAAAAAGCCTAGCACAGATACGCAGTATTTT. This codes for CAIKKPSTDTQYF.

There are many counts of this clonotype. For the CDR3, the DNA is TGTGCCAGCAGCAAGGACAGCACCTACGAGCAGTACTTC. Its protein product is CASSKDSTYEQYF. The chain is built from TRBV13 and TRBJ2-7, with D possibly matching TRBD1 (6 bases). V shed 5 bases and J shed 2 bases, with 10 bases lying between them. CDR3 length: 13 residues. CDR1 PRHDT and CDR2 FYEKMQ come from the germline V gene (reference sequence).

This clonotype was detected many times. The chain uses TRBV12-3 or TRBV12-4 and TRBJ2-1; D not certain. Trimming left V 1 base short and J 13 bases short, with 8 bases between. This CDR3 region has 11 residues. The CDR3 spells CASSLGSRQFF. The CDR3 bases are TGTGCCAGCAGTTTAGGGTCTAGACAGTTCTTC.

The chain carries TRBV28 and TRBJ1-3, with 7 bases lining up with TRBD1. Looked up from germline, CDR1 is MDHEN and CDR2 is SYDVKM. J lost 2 bases, V lost 6 bases, and 4 bases had no gene match. The CDR3 contains 14 residues. The CDR3 nucleotides are TGTGCCAGCAGGCACAGGGGAACTGGAAACACCATATATTTT. Translation gives CASRHRGTGNTIYF.

This clonotype showed up just a few times. V and J are TRBV7-9 and TRBJ1-3; D is ambiguous. The CDR3 sequence is 15 residues long. Trimming removed 4 bases from V and 2 bases from J, with 12 bases in between. From germline, CDR1 is SEHNR and CDR2 FQNEAQ (reference sequence). This CDR3 reads CASSSLGVAGNTIYF. DNA for the CDR3: TGTGCCAGCAGCTCCCTCGGGGTAGCTGGAAACACCATATATTTT.

This chain links TRBV7-9 with TRBJ2-7, with 7 bases fitting TRBD2. This CDR3 contains 15 residues. Germline trimming cut 2 bases from V and 1 base from J; bases unmatched to any gene: 5. Germline V gene data show CDR1 as SEHNR and CDR2 as FQNEAQ (reference sequence). The DNA for the CDR3 is TGTGCCAGCAGCTTATTTGGCGGGAGTTCCTACGAGCAGTACTTC. Amino acid sequence: CASSLFGGSSYEQYF.

This sequence joins TRBV27 and TRBJ2-3, with D maybe TRBD2 (6 bases). This CDR3 has 17 residues. Germline V lookup: CDR1 MNHEY, CDR2 SMNVEV (reference sequence). The ends were cut back, 3 bases at V and 0 bases at J, with 16 bases in the middle. The CDR3 DNA reads as TGTGCCAGCAGTTTGTCGCGGAGGGGAGCTAGCACAGATACGCAGTATTTT. This translates into CASSLSRRGASTDTQYF.

The genes are TRBV29-1 and TRBJ2-7; perhaps TRBD2 as D (6 bases). The CDR3 runs 11 residues. Trimming removed 7 bases at V and 0 bases at J, with 7 bases between. Germline V gene data show CDR1 as SQVTM and CDR2 as ANQGSEA. This chain's CDR3 is CSGGVSYEQYF. The CDR3 DNA sequence: TGCAGCGGCGGGGTCTCCTACGAGCAGTACTTC.

This clonotype has more than one count but fewer than ten. The CDR3 loop reads CATSDHTGTGNNEQFF. CDR3 sequence (DNA): TGTGCCACCAGTGACCATACCGGGACAGGGAACAATGAGCAGTTCTTC. The chain couples TRBV24-1 to TRBJ2-1, with TRBD1 identical over 9 bases. The CDR3 has 16 residues. Germline lookup yields CDR1 KGHDR and CDR2 SFDVKD. The trim removed 4 bases at V and 5 bases at J, leaving 8 bases unmatched.

This clonotype was counted a few times. This chain links TRBV12-3 or TRBV12-4 with TRBJ2-2; 11 nucleotides line up with TRBD2. The CDR3 extends over 17 amino acids. Trimming removed 6 bases from V and 1 base from J; junction bases left unmatched: 7. As DNA, the CDR3 is TGTGCCAGCAGCCCTCTAGCGGGGGGCAGGAACACCGGGGAGCTGTTTTTT. It specifies CASSPLAGGRNTGELFF.

Ten or more counts support this clonotype. The chain is built from TRBV18 and TRBJ2-1; D is possibly TRBD2 (5 bases). Germline V gives CDR1 KGHSH, CDR2 LQKENI. The CDR3 is 15 amino acids. V gave up 0 bases and J gave up 0 bases, with 6 bases separating them. In nucleotides, the CDR3 is TGTGCCAGCTCACCACCAGGGAGCTCCTACAATGAGCAGTTCTTC. Translated, it gives CASSPPGSSYNEQFF. The full variable domain, in which reference TRBV18 and TRBJ2-1 provide the parts outside the CDR3, is NAGVMQNPRHLVRRRGQEARLRCSPMKGHSHVYWYRQLPEEGLKFMVYLQKENIIDESGMPKERFSAEFPKEGPSILRIQQVVRGDSAAYFCASSPPGSSYNEQFFGPGTRLTVL.

In nucleotides, the CDR3 is TGTGCCAGTACCCACCGGGACAGGGGGGACGAGCAGTTCTTC. Its protein product is CASTHRDRGDEQFF. The chain employs TRBV19 and TRBJ2-1; TRBD1 matches at 11 bases. Germline assignment: CDR1 LNHDA and CDR2 SQIVND (reference sequence). This CDR3 comprises 14 residues. V lost 7 bases and J lost 10; bases outside the gene matches: 9.

This clonotype was observed many times. The rearrangement uses TRBV2 and TRBJ1-1; 9 bases line up with TRBD1. V gave up 7 bases and J gave up 0 bases; unmatched junction bases: 12. CDR3 length equals 17 residues. Germline CDR1 reads SNHLY; CDR2 reads FYNNEI. The CDR3 spells CASKWVLQGALNTEAFF. The CDR3 DNA is TGTGCCAGCAAATGGGTTCTACAGGGGGCCCTGAACACTGAAGCTTTCTTT.

In its sample, this clonotype was seen many times. V is TRBV11-2 and J is TRBJ2-7; D unresolved. Germline assignment: CDR1 SGHAT and CDR2 FQNNGV. The CDR3 contains 11 residues. Trimming removed 7 bases from V and 0 bases from J, with 4 bases in between. CDR3: CASTPSYEQYF. The DNA for the CDR3 is TGTGCCAGCACCCCCTCCTACGAGCAGTACTTC.

The J gene is TRBJ2-2, the V gene TRBV7-9; D is unresolved. Trimming removed 5 bases at V and 5 bases at J, with 9 bases between. CDR1 and CDR2 (germline): SEHNR, FQNEAQ (reference sequence). This CDR3 contains 13 residues. The CDR3 region is CASSPRVTGELFF. The CDR3, as DNA: TGTGCCAGCAGCCCCCGGGTGACCGGGGAGCTGTTTTTT.

This clonotype occurred a few times. The chain joins TRBV6-1 to TRBJ1-3; TRBD1 might be the D (5 bases). Germline V lookup: CDR1 MNHNS, CDR2 SASEGT. The CDR3 is 11 residues long. V shed 11 bases and J shed 4 bases, with 9 bases lying between them. CDR3 protein: CAARQGNTIYF. CDR3 sequence (DNA): TGTGCCGCCCGACAGGGAAACACCATATATTTT.

The V gene is TRBV3-1, the J gene TRBJ1-6, with a possible D match to TRBD1 (5 bases). The CDR3 spans 16 residues. Looked up from germline, CDR1 is LGHDT and CDR2 is YNNKEL (reference sequence). The ends were cut back, 1 base at V and 9 bases at J, with 16 bases in the middle. The CDR3 DNA reads as TGTGCCAGCAGCCAAGTCCAAGGACACACCTTTTCACCCCTCCACTTT. Translated: CASSQVQGHTFSPLHF.

This chain joins TRBV28 and TRBJ2-1, with D maybe TRBD1 (6 bases). This CDR3 spans 14 amino acids. Germline V lookup: CDR1 MDHEN, CDR2 SYDVKM. The V and J ends lost 7 bases and 0 bases respectively, with 10 bases between them. The CDR3 DNA is TGTGCCAGCATGGGGGACACCTCCTACAATGAGCAGTTCTTC. The encoded protein is CASMGDTSYNEQFF.

The chain combines TRBV4-1 with TRBJ2-3; D ambiguous. Germline loops: CDR1 MGHRA, CDR2 YSYEKL. This CDR3 is 13 amino acids long. The V gene lost 3 bases and the J gene lost 3 bases, with 7 bases spanning the gap. As DNA, the CDR3 is TGCGCCAGCAGCCACCAAGGAACAGATACGCAGTATTTT. This codes for CASSHQGTDTQYF.

The chain employs TRBV14 and TRBJ1-4, with D uncertain. Germline V lookup: CDR1 SGHDN, CDR2 FVKESK. The CDR3 loop spans 16 amino acids. V lost 4 bases and J lost 0, with 12 bases in between. CDR3 residues: CASSLSYKTTNEKLFF. Here the CDR3 DNA reads TGTGCCAGCAGCCTCTCGTATAAAACAACTAATGAAAAACTGTTTTTT.

This clonotype was detected many times. This chain joins TRBV2 and TRBJ2-3, with 8 bases identical to TRBD2. Per the germline V gene, CDR1 is SNHLY and CDR2 is FYNNEI. Germline trimming cut 6 bases from V and 4 bases from J; bases unmatched to any gene: 15. The CDR3 contains 17 residues. The CDR3 bases are TGTGCCAGCAGAGGCATCCGGGGGGGCTCTCCAGCAGATACGCAGTATTTT. This sequence encodes CASRGIRGGSPADTQYF.

In this sample, this clonotype turned up many times. CDR3 in amino acids: CASSYSILAGGYEQYF. The CDR3 DNA reads TGTGCCAGCAGTTACTCGATTTTAGCGGGGGGCTACGAGCAGTACTTC. The gene calls are TRBV6-6 and TRBJ2-7, with 10 bases aligning to TRBD2. The CDR3 is made up of 16 amino acids. V was pared by 0 bases and J by 3 bases, with 5 bases of the junction left unmatched. Germline CDR1 and CDR2: MNHNY and SVGAGI (reference sequence).

This clonotype was counted ten times or more. J is TRBJ1-6 and V is TRBV3-1; D perhaps matches TRBD1 (6 bases). V shed 0 bases and J shed 8 bases, with 14 bases lying between them. Per germline, CDR1 LGHDT and CDR2 YNNKEL (reference sequence). This CDR3 is built from 16 residues. CDR3 nucleotides: TGTGCCAGCAGCCAAGATCGGAACAGGGTTGATTCACCCCTCCACTTT. Its translation is CASSQDRNRVDSPLHF.

This clonotype was counted a few times. The rearrangement joins TRBV27 to TRBJ2-1; the match to TRBD2 covers 10 bases. CDR1 is MNHEY and CDR2 is SMNVEV in the germline V gene (reference sequence). The CDR3 runs to 16 residues. J gave up 6 bases and V 1 base, and 6 bases lay outside the gene matches. This CDR3 reads CASSLYLLAGINEQFF. The CDR3, as DNA: TGTGCCAGCAGTTTATACTTACTAGCGGGGATCAATGAGCAGTTCTTC.

This clonotype was seen repeatedly, ten times or more. This chain joins TRBV28 and TRBJ2-7; 7 nucleotides line up with TRBD1. The CDR3 extends over 14 amino acids. Germline V lookup: CDR1 MDHEN, CDR2 SYDVKM. V shed 8 bases, J shed 3 bases, and the junction held 10 bases outside the gene matches. CDR3 DNA sequence: TGTGCCAGCTGGGGTGGCAACAGGGGCTACGAGCAGTACTTC. Amino acids: CASWGGNRGYEQYF.

This clonotype was counted many times. CDR3 coding DNA: TGTGCCAGCAGCCAGGCCGGGGGTGATAGCTCCTACAATGAGCAGTTCTTC. Encoded protein: CASSQAGGDSSYNEQFF. The V and J genes are TRBV3-1 and TRBJ2-1; a weak D match, TRBD2 (6 bases). The V end lost 3 bases, the J end lost 0 bases, and 15 bases lay between the germline ends. Germline V gene lookup returns CDR1 LGHDT and CDR2 YNNKEL (reference sequence). This CDR3 is 17 amino acids long.

A note on this clonotype: A much larger clone lies one base from this, so it may be a read error. The chain couples TRBV10-3 to TRBJ2-3, with a possible D match to TRBD1 (5 bases). The CDR3 spans 19 residues. Germline V gene data show CDR1 as ENHRY and CDR2 as SYGVKD. With 2 bases removed from V and 4 bases from J, the gap between germline ends came to 25 bases. CDR3 sequence: CAISEPSVAGWFSPDTQYF. CDR3 nucleotide sequence: TGTGCCATCAGTGAGCCGAGTGTTGCAGGGTGGTTTTCACCAGATACGCAGTATTTT.

This clonotype was counted many times. A read error may account for a junction end that differs from germline. This sequence joins TRBV28 and TRBJ1-5; D is uncertain. This CDR3 has 14 residues. Germline loops: CDR1 MDHEN, CDR2 SYDVKM. DNA for the CDR3: TGTGCCAGCAGCCCGCATGAATATAATCATCCCCAGCATTTT. This encodes CASSPHEYNHPQHF.